These T cell receptor beta chains were read from a single sample in a study of T-cell memory formation after mild COVID-19. TCRdb re-called the 5' RACE reads through MiXCR, storing one row per CDR3 protein. Among roughly 310,000 distinct CDR3 sequences listed, about 16% were seen once. The sequencing input was PBMCs or a T cell subset sorted from them (not recorded which). The receptors shown here come from a man aged 18 to 29 who had mild COVID-19 (a few samples of this study predate the infection). Cell type and time point are not known. CDR3s include the opening cysteine and the closing phenylalanine or tryptophan. The D gene is left open where the match is weak. Not every row has a clone size; where given, it reads once, few, many or a size class.

size,V,D,J,CDR3,DNA
.,TRBV3-1,.,TRBJ1-4,CASSHGGDGGKLFF,TGTGCCAGCAGCCATGGGGGGGACGGGGGAAAACTGTTTTTT
few,TRBV9,TRBD2,TRBJ2-3,CAIRGGGSTDTQYF,TGTGCCATCAGGGGCGGGGGGTCCACAGATACGCAGTATTTT
many,TRBV5-1,.,TRBJ1-3,CASSPQPQGRAGNTIYF,TGCGCCAGCAGCCCACAACCGCAGGGTAGAGCTGGAAACACCATATATTTT
.,TRBV6-1,.,TRBJ2-2,CASSERRTNTGELFF,TGTGCCAGCAGTGAAAGACGGACGAACACCGGGGAGCTGTTTTTT
.,TRBV5-1,.,TRBJ2-5,CASSLEGGSQETQYF,TGCGCCAGCAGCCTGGAGGGCGGTTCTCAAGAGACCCAGTACTTC
.,TRBV18,TRBD1,TRBJ1-2,CASSPWDRGPFDYGYTF,TGTGCCAGCTCACCATGGGACAGGGGCCCTTTCGACTATGGCTACACCTTC
few,TRBV4-3,.,TRBJ2-6,CASSQEVVTASGANVLTF,TGCGCCAGCAGCCAAGAAGTTGTCACGGCCTCTGGGGCCAACGTCCTGACTTTC
many,TRBV7-2,.,TRBJ1-4,CASSLNQEKLFF,TGTGCCAGCAGCTTAAATCAGGAAAAACTGTTTTTT
.,TRBV6-5,TRBD2,TRBJ2-3,CASSLSLSGGSTDTQYF,TGTGCCAGCAGCCTGAGTCTCTCGGGGGGTAGCACAGATACGCAGTATTTT
few,TRBV20-1,TRBD2,TRBJ2-3,CSAVLAAYTDTQYF,TGCAGTGCCGTCCTAGCGGCCTACACAGATACGCAGTATTTT
once,TRBV3-1,.,TRBJ2-7,CASSSLGDEQYF,TGTGCCAGCAGCTCGCTGGGTGACGAGCAGTACTTC
few,TRBV4-3,TRBD2,TRBJ2-3,CASSPRLAGGYTDTQYF,TGCGCCAGCAGCCCCCGACTAGCGGGGGGGTACACAGATACGCAGTATTTT
few,TRBV12-3/TRBV12-4,.,TRBJ1-2,CASSWRGGIYGYTF,TGTGCCAGCAGCTGGAGGGGCGGAATATATGGCTACACCTTC
.,TRBV18,.,TRBJ1-3,CASSPLSGEDIYF,TGTGCCAGCTCACCACTCTCAGGGGAGGACATATATTTT
few,TRBV5-6,.,TRBJ1-1,CASSASTIQAEAFF,TGTGCCAGCAGCGCATCAACGATCCAGGCTGAAGCTTTCTTT
many,TRBV11-2,TRBD1,TRBJ2-2,CASSADRGLLITGELFF,TGTGCCAGCAGCGCGGACAGGGGGCTACTCATCACCGGGGAGCTGTTTTTT
.,TRBV7-9,.,TRBJ2-6,CASSLSREGNVLTF,TGTGCCAGCAGCTTAAGCAGGGAAGGCAACGTCCTGACTTTC
.,TRBV7-2,.,TRBJ1-1,CASSFGLHEAFF,TGTGCCAGCAGCTTTGGTTTGCATGAAGCTTTCTTT
.,TRBV7-2,.,TRBJ2-1,CASSKEASRNEQFF,TGTGCCAGCAGCAAAGAAGCCTCTCGGAATGAGCAGTTCTTC
.,TRBV5-5,.,TRBJ2-7,CASSLVQGSGNEQYF,TGTGCCAGCAGCTTGGTACAGGGTAGCGGCAACGAGCAGTACTTC
few,TRBV12-3/TRBV12-4,.,TRBJ1-4,CASRGDIYYEKLFF,TGTGCCAGCAGAGGGGACATTTATTATGAAAAACTGTTTTTT
.,TRBV29-1,.,TRBJ1-2,CSVGGGVKWGYTF,TGCAGCGTTGGAGGCGGGGTAAAGTGGGGCTACACCTTC
.,TRBV20-1,.,TRBJ2-1,CSAIVYNEQFF,TGCAGTGCTATAGTTTACAATGAGCAGTTCTTC
many,TRBV7-3,TRBD2,TRBJ2-1,CASSPGTRSEQFF,TGTGCCAGCAGCCCCGGGACTAGGAGTGAGCAGTTCTTC
few,TRBV6-2/TRBV6-3,.,TRBJ1-2,CASSYGPGLDPYGYTF,TGTGCCAGCAGTTATGGACCCGGGCTGGACCCTTATGGCTACACCTTC
.,TRBV6-1,.,TRBJ1-2,CASAENLAYTF,TGTGCCAGCGCTGAAAACTTGGCGTACACCTTC
.,TRBV12-1,.,TRBJ2-5,CASSPEVWGRETQYF,TGTGCCAGCAGCCCCGAGGTGTGGGGCCGGGAGACCCAGTACTTC
.,TRBV5-1,.,TRBJ1-1,CASSLAMTGRPTEAFF,TGCGCCAGCAGCTTGGCCATGACAGGCCGGCCCACTGAAGCTTTCTTT
.,TRBV29-1,TRBD1,TRBJ2-1,CSVAWTGGGDEQFF,TGCAGCGTTGCATGGACAGGGGGGGGCGATGAGCAGTTCTTC
.,TRBV11-2,TRBD2,TRBJ2-3,CASSSPGTSGGRSSSGAPTDTQYF,TGTGCCAGCAGCTCCCCCGGGACTAGCGGGGGGCGGAGCTCTAGCGGGGCCCCAACAGATACGCAGTATTTT
few,TRBV10-1,TRBD1,TRBJ1-1,CASSETGTGNTEAFF,TGCGCCAGCAGTGAAACCGGGACAGGGAACACTGAAGCTTTCTTT
few,TRBV12-3/TRBV12-4,.,TRBJ2-4,CASSRGEKNIQYF,TGTGCCAGCAGTAGGGGGGAGAAAAACATTCAGTACTTC
.,TRBV12-3/TRBV12-4,.,TRBJ2-2,CASSWAPNTGELFF,TGTGCCAGCAGTTGGGCACCGAACACCGGGGAGCTGTTTTTT
few,TRBV7-2,.,TRBJ2-7,CASSRRVGHEQYF,TGTGCCAGCAGTCGGAGGGTTGGCCACGAGCAGTACTTC
few,TRBV3-1,.,TRBJ2-1,CASSQEYNEQFF,TGTGCCAGCAGCCAAGAGTACAATGAGCAGTTCTTC
once,TRBV7-9,.,TRBJ1-2,CASTSLRAALNYGYTF,TGTGCCAGCACCTCCCTTCGGGCAGCCCTTAACTATGGCTACACCTTC
once,TRBV5-1,.,TRBJ1-6,CASSLAPGKYNSPLHF,TGCGCCAGCAGCTTGGCCCCGGGAAAATATAATTCACCCCTCCACTTT